This T cell receptor (beta chain) was recovered during a study of chemoradiotherapy in HPV16-positive cancers (dated by TCRdb to between 2021 and 2024). Study-wide context: Functional T-cell assays on cells from two HPV16-positive patients defined candidate HPV-specific T-cell clones and common TCR motifs. The study set out to ask whether T-cell immunity against the HPV oncoproteins E6 and E7 changes over the course of chemoradiotherapy and whether that immunity affects survival. The candidate HPV-specific TCRs and motifs were subsequently tracked in TCR repertoires obtained from 65 to 95 patients with HPV-related cancers.

Library method: the immunoSEQ multiplex PCR assay. TCRdb holds this immuneACCESS table with in-frame rearrangements only. Some clones are missing; in checked studies, unresolved V genes explain under half, and the rest has no known cause. For this sample the table gives about 68,000 clones, of which about 88% were detected only once. In total, the top ten clones hold 4.2% of the sample. The paper's findings and limits, for the study overall: In HPV16-positive patients, expansion of HPV-responsive T cells during chemoradiotherapy was found to be associated with improved recurrence-free survival. Expansion of candidate HPV-specific clones and E7-related TCR motifs was observed in the tumor microenvironment during treatment, whereas no such expansion was observed for non-HPV-specific T cells. Only a couple of HPV16-positive patients were used to derive the functional definition of HPV-specific T cells, and the survival association was reported for HPV16-positive patients.

Repertoires were sampled multiple times during chemoradiotherapy, which allowed clonal expansion in the tumor microenvironment to be followed. Via the germline V gene (reference sequence), CDR1 is SEHNR and CDR2 FQNEAQ. Compared with germline, V lacks 4 bases and J lacks 2 bases; bases without a gene match: 4. The CDR3 runs 15 residues from the cysteine to the phenylalanine. CDR3 DNA only is kept here, 45 bases in frame from base 1. In regard to this clone: There is no known antigen for this receptor. No base qualities exist here, and no much larger clone lies one base off it.

The input for sequencing was blood, taken from a patient who underwent chemoradiotherapy. The chain employs TRBV7-9 and TRBJ2-7; 11 of the junction bases match TRBD2. This TCR derives from a human donor with HPV-associated anogenital cancer. The CDR3 protein is CASSYSGRAPYEQYF. Read as DNA, the sequence is TGTGCCAGCAGCTATAGCGGGAGGGCCCCCTACGAGCAGTACTTC.